The sample holds many counts of the clone carrying this TCR beta chain. What it recognizes is unknown. This entry is derived from a study of beta chain features in type 1 diabetes. Investigators reverse transcribed all isolated RNA, so they sequenced expressed TCRB transcripts. Here immunoSEQ multiplex PCR was the method, and the copy in TCRdb shows in-frame clones only, minus some. The sample has about 140,000 clones, about 7% seen once. General study findings and limits: In comparison with healthy donors, patients had naive, central memory and Treg TCRB repertoires that appeared more similar. Small HLA sub-analyses could not settle whether HLA shapes TCRB rearrangement.

Germline V gives CDR1 GTSNPN, CDR2 SVGIG (reference sequence). V dropped 4 bases and J dropped 3 bases, with 16 bases sitting between them. This CDR3 comprises 15 residues. Sequenced: central memory CD4+ T cells from blood. The chain is built from TRBV30 and TRBJ1-5; no reliable D call. The TCR originated in a woman aged 30 to 39 in good health. CDR3 sequence (DNA): TGTGCCTGGACTCGACCGGGGATAGACAATCAGCCCCAGCATTTT. It specifies CAWTRPGIDNQPQHF.